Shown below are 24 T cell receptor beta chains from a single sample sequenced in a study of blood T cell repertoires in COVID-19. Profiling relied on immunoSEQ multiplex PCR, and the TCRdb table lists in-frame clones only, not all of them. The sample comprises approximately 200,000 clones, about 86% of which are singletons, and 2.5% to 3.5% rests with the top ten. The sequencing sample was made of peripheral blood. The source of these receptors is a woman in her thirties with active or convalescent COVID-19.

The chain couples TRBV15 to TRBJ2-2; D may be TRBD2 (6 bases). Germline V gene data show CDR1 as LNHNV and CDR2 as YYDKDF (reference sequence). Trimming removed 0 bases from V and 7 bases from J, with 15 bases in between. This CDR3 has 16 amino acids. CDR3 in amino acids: CATSRDFLWGVGELFF. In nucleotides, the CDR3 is TGTGCCACCAGCAGAGATTTCCTTTGGGGGGTCGGGGAGCTGTTTTTT.

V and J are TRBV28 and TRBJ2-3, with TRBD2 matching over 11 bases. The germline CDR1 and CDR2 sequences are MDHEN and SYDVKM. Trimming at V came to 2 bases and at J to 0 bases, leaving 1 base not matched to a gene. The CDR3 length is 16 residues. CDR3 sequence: CASSLRTSGSTDTQYF. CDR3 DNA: TGTGCCAGCAGTTTAAGGACTAGCGGGAGCACAGATACGCAGTATTTT.

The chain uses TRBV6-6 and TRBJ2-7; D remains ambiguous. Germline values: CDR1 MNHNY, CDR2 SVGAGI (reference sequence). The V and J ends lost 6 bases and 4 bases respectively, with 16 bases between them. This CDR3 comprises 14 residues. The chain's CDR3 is CASSQNWADYEQYF. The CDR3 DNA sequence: TGTGCCAGCAGCCAAAATTGGGCCGATTACGAGCAGTACTTC.

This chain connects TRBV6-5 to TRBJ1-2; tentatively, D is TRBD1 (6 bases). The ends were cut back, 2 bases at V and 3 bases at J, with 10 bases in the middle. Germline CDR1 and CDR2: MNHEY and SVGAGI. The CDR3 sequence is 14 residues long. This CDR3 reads CASSYGAGDYGYTF. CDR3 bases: TGTGCCAGCAGTTACGGGGCAGGGGACTATGGCTACACCTTC.

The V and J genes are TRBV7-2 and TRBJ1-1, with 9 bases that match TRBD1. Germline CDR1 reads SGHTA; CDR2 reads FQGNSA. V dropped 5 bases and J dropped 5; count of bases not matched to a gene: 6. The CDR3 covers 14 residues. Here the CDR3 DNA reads TGTGCCAGCAGCCCAGACAGGGGGGGAACTGAAGCTTTCTTT. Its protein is CASSPDRGGTEAFF.

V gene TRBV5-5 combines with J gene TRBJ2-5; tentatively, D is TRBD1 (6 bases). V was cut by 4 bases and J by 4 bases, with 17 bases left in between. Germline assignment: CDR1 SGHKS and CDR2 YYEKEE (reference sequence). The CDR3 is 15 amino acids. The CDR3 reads CASSLPSGRGETQYF. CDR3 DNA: TGTGCCAGCAGCCTCCCCTCGGGCAGGGGAGAGACCCAGTACTTC.

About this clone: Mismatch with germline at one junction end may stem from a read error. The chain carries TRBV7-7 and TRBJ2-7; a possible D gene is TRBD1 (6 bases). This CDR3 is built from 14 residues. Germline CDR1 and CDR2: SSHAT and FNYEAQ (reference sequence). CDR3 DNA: TGTGCTAGCAGCTTAGAGGCAGGGGCCTACGAGCAGTACTTC. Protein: CASSLEAGAYEQYF.

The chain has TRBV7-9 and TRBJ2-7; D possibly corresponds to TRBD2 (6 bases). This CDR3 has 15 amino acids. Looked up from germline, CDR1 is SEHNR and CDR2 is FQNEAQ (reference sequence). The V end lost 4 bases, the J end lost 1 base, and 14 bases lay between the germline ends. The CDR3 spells CASSSEGTVSYEQYF. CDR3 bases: TGTGCCAGCAGCTCCGAAGGGACTGTTTCCTACGAGCAGTACTTC.

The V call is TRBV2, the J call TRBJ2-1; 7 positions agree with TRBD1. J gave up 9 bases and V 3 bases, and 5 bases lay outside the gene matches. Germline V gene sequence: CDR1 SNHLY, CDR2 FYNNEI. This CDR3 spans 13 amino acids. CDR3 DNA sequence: TGTGCCAGCAGTGACAACAGGGGAACTGAGCAGTTCTTC. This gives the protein CASSDNRGTEQFF.

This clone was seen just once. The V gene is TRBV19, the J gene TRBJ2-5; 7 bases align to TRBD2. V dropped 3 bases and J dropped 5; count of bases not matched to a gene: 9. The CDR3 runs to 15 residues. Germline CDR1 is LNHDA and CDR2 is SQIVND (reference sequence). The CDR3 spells CASSIRRERRETQYF. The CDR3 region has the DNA TGTGCCAGTAGTATTCGGCGGGAGAGGAGGGAGACCCAGTACTTC.

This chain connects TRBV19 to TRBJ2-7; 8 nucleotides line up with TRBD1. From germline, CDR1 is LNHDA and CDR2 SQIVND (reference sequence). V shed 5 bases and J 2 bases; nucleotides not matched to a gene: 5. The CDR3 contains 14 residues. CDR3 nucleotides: TGTGCCAGTAGTCTAGGGGACAGGACCTACGAGCAGTACTTC. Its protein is CASSLGDRTYEQYF.

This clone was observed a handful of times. The chain's CDR3 is CASSPSTGTFYTEAFF. The CDR3 bases are TGCGCCAGCAGCCCATCCACCGGGACATTCTACACTGAAGCTTTCTTT. The chain uses TRBV4-1 and TRBJ1-1; perhaps TRBD1 as D (6 bases). Germline CDR1 and CDR2: MGHRA and YSYEKL. The ends were cut back, 4 bases at V and 3 bases at J, with 18 bases in the middle. CDR3 length: 16 residues.

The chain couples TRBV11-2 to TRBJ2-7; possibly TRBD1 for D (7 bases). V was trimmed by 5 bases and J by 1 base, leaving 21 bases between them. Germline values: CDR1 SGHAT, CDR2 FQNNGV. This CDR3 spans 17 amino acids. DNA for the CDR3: TGTGCCAGCAGCCGGGGCCGGGGGCAGGGGGTGTCCTACGAGCAGTACTTC. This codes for CASSRGRGQGVSYEQYF.

In DNA form, the CDR3 reads TGTGCCAGCAGCGGGACAGCATACGAGCAGTACTTC. It specifies CASSGTAYEQYF. The chain employs TRBV6-5 and TRBJ2-7, with TRBD1 identical over 7 bases. The CDR3 runs to 12 residues. After removal of 6 bases from V and 4 bases from J, the junction contained 3 bases not matched to a gene. From germline, CDR1 is MNHEY and CDR2 SVGAGI.

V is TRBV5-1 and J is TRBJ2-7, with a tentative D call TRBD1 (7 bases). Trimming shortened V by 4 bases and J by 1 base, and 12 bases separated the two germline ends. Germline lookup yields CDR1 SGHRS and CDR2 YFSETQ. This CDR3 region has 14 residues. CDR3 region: CASSGGTASYEQYF. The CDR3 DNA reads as TGCGCCAGCAGCGGAGGGACAGCGTCCTACGAGCAGTACTTC.

CDR3 nucleotide sequence: TGCGCCAGCAGCCAAGGTACGGTGGTGAACACTGAAGCTTTCTTT. It is translated as CASSQGTVVNTEAFF. The chain has TRBV4-1 and TRBJ1-1, with D hard to call. Trimming removed 1 base from V and 0 bases from J, with 9 bases in between. Germline assignment: CDR1 MGHRA and CDR2 YSYEKL. CDR3 length equals 15 residues.

The CDR3 nucleotides are TGTGCCAGCAGCTTGGGGGCCCAGGCAACTAATGAAAAACTGTTTTTT. This encodes CASSLGAQATNEKLFF. The rearrangement uses TRBV5-6 and TRBJ1-4; the D is unclear. With 0 bases removed from V and 0 bases from J, the gap between germline ends came to 9 bases. CDR1 and CDR2 (germline): SGHDT, YYEEEE. The CDR3 loop spans 16 amino acids.

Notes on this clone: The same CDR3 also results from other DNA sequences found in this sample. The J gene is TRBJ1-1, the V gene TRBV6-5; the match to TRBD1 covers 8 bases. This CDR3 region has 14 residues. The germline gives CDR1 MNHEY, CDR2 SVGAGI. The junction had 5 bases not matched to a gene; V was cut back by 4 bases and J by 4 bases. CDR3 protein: CASSLTGGGTEAFF. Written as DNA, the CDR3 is TGTGCCAGCAGTTTAACAGGGGGTGGCACTGAAGCTTTCTTT.

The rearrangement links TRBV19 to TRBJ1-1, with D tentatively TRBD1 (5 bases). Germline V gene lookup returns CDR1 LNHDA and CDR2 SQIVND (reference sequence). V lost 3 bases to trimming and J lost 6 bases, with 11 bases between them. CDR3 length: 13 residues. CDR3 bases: TGTGCCAGTAGTATTCAGGGTCGGCCTGAAGCTTTCTTT. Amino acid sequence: CASSIQGRPEAFF. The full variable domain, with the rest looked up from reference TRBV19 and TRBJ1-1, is DGGITQSPKYLFRKEGQNVTLSCEQNLNHDAMYWYRQDPGQGLRLIYYSQIVNDFQKGDIAEGYSVSREKKESFPLTVTSAQKNPTAFYLCASSIQGRPEAFFGQGTRLTVV.

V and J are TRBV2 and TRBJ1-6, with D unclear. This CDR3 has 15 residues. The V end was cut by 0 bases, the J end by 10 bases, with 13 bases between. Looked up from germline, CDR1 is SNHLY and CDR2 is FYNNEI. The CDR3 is CASSEAAGRRSPLHF. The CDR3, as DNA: TGTGCCAGCAGTGAAGCGGCAGGTCGGAGGTCACCCCTCCACTTT.

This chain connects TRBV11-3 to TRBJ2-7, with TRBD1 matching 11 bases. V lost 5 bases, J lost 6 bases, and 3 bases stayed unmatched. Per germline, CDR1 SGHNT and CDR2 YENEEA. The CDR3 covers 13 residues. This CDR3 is CASSLGQGGEQYF. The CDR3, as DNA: TGTGCCAGCAGCCTGGGACAGGGGGGCGAGCAGTACTTC.

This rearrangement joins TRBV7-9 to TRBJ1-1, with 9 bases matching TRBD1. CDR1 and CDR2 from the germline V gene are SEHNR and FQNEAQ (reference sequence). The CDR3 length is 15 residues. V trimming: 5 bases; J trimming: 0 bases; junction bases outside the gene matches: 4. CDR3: CASSPGTGMNTEAFF. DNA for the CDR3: TGTGCCAGCAGCCCAGGGACAGGGATGAACACTGAAGCTTTCTTT.

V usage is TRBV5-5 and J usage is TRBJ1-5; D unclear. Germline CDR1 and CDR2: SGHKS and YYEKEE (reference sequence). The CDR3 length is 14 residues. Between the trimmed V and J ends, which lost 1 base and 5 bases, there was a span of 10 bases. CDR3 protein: CASSLYPRDQPQHF. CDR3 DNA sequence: TGTGCCAGCAGCTTGTACCCGAGGGATCAGCCCCAGCATTTT.

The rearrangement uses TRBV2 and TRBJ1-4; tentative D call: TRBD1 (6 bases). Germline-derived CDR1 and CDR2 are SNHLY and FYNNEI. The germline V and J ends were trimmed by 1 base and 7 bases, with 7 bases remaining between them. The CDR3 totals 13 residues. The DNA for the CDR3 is TGTGCCAGCAGTGAAGGGGGGCTTGAAAAACTGTTTTTT. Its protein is CASSEGGLEKLFF.